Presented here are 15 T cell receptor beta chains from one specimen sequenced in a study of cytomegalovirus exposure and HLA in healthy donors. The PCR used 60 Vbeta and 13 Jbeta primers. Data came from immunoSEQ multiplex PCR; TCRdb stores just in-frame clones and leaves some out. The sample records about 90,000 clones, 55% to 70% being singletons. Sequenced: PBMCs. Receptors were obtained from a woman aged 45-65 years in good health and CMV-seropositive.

The CDR3 loop reads CSVEGLAGDFSETQYF. Written as DNA, the CDR3 is TGCAGCGTTGAGGGGCTAGCGGGGGATTTTAGCGAGACCCAGTACTTC. The chain uses TRBV29-1 and TRBJ2-5; 10 nucleotides agree with TRBD2. Trimming took 3 bases from V and 5 from J; bases not matched to a gene: 12. The CDR3 runs 16 residues. Germline values: CDR1 SQVTM, CDR2 ANQGSEA.

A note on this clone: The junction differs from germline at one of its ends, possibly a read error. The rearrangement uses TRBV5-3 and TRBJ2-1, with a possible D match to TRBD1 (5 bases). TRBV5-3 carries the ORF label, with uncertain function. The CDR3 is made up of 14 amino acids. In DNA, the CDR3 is TGTGCCAGCAGCTCCCCGACAGAATACAATGAGCAGTTCTTC. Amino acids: CASSSPTEYNEQFF.

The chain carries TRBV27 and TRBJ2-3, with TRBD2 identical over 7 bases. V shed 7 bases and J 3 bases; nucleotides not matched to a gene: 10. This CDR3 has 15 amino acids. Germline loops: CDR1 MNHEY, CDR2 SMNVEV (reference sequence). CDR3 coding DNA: TGTGCCAGCACCCCCACAGCGGGGCTTACAGATACGCAGTATTTT. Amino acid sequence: CASTPTAGLTDTQYF.

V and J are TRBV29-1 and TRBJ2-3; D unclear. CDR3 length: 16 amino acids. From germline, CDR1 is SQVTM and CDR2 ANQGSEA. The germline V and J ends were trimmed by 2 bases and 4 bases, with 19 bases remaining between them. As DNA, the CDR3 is TGCAGCGTTGAACGAGACTTGAACGGCTGGGCAGATACGCAGTATTTT. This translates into CSVERDLNGWADTQYF.

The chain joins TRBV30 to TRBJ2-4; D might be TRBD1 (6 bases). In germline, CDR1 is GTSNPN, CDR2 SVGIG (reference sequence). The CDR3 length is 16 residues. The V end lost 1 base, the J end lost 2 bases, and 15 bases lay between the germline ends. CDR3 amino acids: CAWSGGTGQPKNIQYF. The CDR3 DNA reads TGTGCCTGGAGTGGTGGTACAGGGCAACCCAAAAACATTCAGTACTTC.

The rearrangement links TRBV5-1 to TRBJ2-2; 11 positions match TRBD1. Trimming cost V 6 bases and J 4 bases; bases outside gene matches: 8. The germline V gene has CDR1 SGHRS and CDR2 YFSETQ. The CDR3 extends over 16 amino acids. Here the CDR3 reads CASNQGTGGVTGELFF. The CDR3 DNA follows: TGCGCCAGCAACCAGGGGACAGGGGGTGTCACCGGGGAGCTGTTTTTT.

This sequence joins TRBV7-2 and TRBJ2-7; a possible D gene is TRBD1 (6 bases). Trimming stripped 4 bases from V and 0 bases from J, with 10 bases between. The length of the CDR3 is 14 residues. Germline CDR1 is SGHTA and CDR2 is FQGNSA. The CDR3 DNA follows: TGTGCCAGCAGCTCCCCGGGACACTCCTACGAGCAGTACTTC. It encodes CASSSPGHSYEQYF.

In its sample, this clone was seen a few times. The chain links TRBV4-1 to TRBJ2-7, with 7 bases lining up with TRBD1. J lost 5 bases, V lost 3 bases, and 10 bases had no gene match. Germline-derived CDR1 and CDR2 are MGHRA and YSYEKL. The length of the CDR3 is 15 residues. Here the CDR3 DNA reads TGCGCCAGCAGCCACCGAAGGGACAGTAGCGACGAGCAGTACTTC. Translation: CASSHRRDSSDEQYF.

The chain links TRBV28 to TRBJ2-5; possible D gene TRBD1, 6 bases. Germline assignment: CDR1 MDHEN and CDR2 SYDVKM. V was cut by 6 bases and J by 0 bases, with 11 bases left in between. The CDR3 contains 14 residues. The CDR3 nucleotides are TGTGCCAGCAGCTTTCCAGGGGACCAAGAGACCCAGTACTTC. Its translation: CASSFPGDQETQYF.

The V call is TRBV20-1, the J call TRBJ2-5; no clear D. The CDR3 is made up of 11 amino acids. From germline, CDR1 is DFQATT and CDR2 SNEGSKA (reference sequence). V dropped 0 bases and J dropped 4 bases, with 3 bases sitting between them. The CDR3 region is CSARDRETQYF. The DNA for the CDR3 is TGCAGTGCTAGAGATCGAGAGACCCAGTACTTC.

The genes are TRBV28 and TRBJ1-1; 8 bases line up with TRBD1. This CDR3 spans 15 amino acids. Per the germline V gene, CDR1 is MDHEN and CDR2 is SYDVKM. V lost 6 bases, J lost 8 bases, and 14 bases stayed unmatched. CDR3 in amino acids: CASSDITRTGREAFF. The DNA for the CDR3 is TGTGCCAGCAGCGATATAACCCGGACAGGGAGGGAAGCTTTCTTT. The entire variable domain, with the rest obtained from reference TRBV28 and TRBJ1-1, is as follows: DVKVTQSSRYLVKRTGEKVFLECVQDMDHENMFWYRQDPGLGLRLIYFSYDVKMKEKGDIPEGYSVSREKKERFSLILESASTNQTSMYLCASSDITRTGREAFFGQGTRLTVV.

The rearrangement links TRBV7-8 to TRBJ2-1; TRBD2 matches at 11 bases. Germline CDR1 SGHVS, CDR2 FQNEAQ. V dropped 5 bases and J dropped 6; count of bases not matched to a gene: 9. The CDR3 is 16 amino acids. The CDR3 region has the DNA TGTGCCAGCAGCCCACTAGCGGGGGCGAAGTTCAATGAGCAGTTCTTC. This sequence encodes CASSPLAGAKFNEQFF. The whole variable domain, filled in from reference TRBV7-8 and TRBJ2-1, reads GAGVSQSPRYKVAKRGQDVALRCDPISGHVSLFWYQQALGQGPEFLTYFQNEAQLDKSGLPSDRFFAERPEGSVSTLKIQRTQQEDSAVYLCASSPLAGAKFNEQFFGPGTRLTVL.

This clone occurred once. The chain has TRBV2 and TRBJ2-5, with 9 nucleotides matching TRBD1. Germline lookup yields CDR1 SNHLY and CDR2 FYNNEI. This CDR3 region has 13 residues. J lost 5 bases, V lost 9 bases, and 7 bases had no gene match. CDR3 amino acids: CARDRGQGETQYF. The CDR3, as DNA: TGTGCCAGGGACAGGGGACAAGGGGAGACCCAGTACTTC.

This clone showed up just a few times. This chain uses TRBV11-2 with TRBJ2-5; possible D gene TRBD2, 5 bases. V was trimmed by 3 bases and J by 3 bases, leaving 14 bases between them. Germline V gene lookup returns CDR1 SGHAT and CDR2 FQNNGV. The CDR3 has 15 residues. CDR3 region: CASSLWERREETQYF. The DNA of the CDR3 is TGTGCCAGCAGCTTGTGGGAGCGTAGGGAAGAGACCCAGTACTTC.

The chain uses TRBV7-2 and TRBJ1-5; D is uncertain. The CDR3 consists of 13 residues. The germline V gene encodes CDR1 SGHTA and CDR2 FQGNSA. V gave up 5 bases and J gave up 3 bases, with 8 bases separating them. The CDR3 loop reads CASSLTFNQPQHF. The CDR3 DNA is TGTGCCAGCAGCCTAACCTTCAATCAGCCCCAGCATTTT.